Sequencing of this T cell receptor beta chain was carried out in a study of cytomegalovirus exposure and HLA in healthy donors. Overall study findings and caveats: Per published reports, the classifier diagnosed cytomegalovirus status with high specificity and sensitivity.

Per the germline V gene, CDR1 is SGHRS and CDR2 is YFSETQ. The CDR3 is made up of 16 amino acids. J was trimmed by 4 bases and V by 3 bases; bases with no gene match: 10. A note on this clone: Its antigen is not known.

Researchers ran the PCR with 60 Vbeta and 13 Jbeta primers. Sequenced by immunoSEQ multiplex PCR; TCRdb stores in-frame clones only, minus some. The sample carries some 140,000 clones, 80% recorded once. Sequencing was done on a sample of PBMCs. The rearrangement links TRBV5-1 to TRBJ2-1; the match to TRBD2 covers 7 bases. The sequence derives from a man under 40 in good health and CMV-seronegative. CDR3 DNA sequence: TGCGCCAGCAGCTACGAGGTGGCTAGCGGATACAATGAGCAGTTCTTC. It is translated as CASSYEVASGYNEQFF.